The 15 T cell receptor beta chains below come from one sample, sequenced in a study of regulatory T cells in long-lasting Graves disease. Time point defined: newly diagnosed GD, antithyroid drugs for less than 3 months. The TCR library was prepared using RNA isolated from PBMCs. Through Arm-PCR of CDR3 regions and iRepertoire HTBI primers, TCR beta libraries were built. TCRdb analysed the multiplex PCR reads with MiXCR anew, one entry per CDR3 protein. Of about 310,000 distinct CDR3 sequences in the sample, 15% to 20% were seen once. The sample here was peripheral blood mononuclear cells (PBMCs), taken at new diagnosis, from a patient treated with antithyroid drugs. The receptors were gathered from a female donor with Graves disease.

A word on this clonotype: A read error may produce the germline difference seen at one junction end. J is TRBJ2-3 and V is TRBV7-3, with D perhaps TRBD2 (5 bases). Germline-derived CDR1 and CDR2 are SGHTA and FQGTGA. The CDR3 loop spans 15 amino acids. CDR3: CASSLLAASTATQYF. CDR3 nucleotides: TGTGCCAGCAGCTTACTAGCAGCTAGCACAGCTACGCAGTATTTT. Drawing the rest from reference TRBV7-3 and TRBJ2-3, the complete variable domain is GAGVSQTPSNKVTEKGKYVELRCDPISGHTALYWYRQSLGQGPEFLIYFQGTGAADDSGLPNDRFFAVRPEGSVSTLKIQRTERGDSAVYLCASSLLAASTATQYFGPGTRLTVL.

This clonotype was recorded at least ten times. The chain employs TRBV12-3 or TRBV12-4 and TRBJ1-5, with TRBD1 identical over 7 bases. The CDR3 loop spans 17 amino acids. The junction had 15 bases not matched to a gene; V was cut back by 5 bases and J by 5 bases. CDR3 sequence (DNA): TGTGCCAGCAGTCCGAGGACAGGCAATGGCTTCTATCAGCCCCAGCATTTT. Residues: CASSPRTGNGFYQPQHF.

This clonotype was detected ten times or more. The V gene is TRBV19, the J gene TRBJ1-2; 10 bases are a match to TRBD1. This CDR3 is built from 14 residues. Germline values: CDR1 LNHDA, CDR2 SQIVND (reference sequence). The J segment lost 6 bases and the V segment lost 5 bases, leaving 6 bases of the junction unmatched. CDR3 region: CASSVGQGWHGYTF. The CDR3 coding sequence is TGTGCCAGTAGTGTGGGACAGGGGTGGCATGGCTACACCTTC.

This clonotype was detected ten times or more. The CDR3 loop is CASSLVVGETQYF. Here the CDR3 DNA reads TGTGCCAGCAGCTTAGTGGTGGGAGAGACCCAGTACTTC. V gene TRBV7-9 combines with J gene TRBJ2-5; D is undetermined. CDR1 is SEHNR, CDR2 FQNEAQ, per germline (reference sequence). V lost 1 base and J 4 bases, leaving 7 bases between the germline ends. The length of the CDR3 is 13 residues. The full variable domain, in which reference TRBV7-9 and TRBJ2-5 provide the parts outside the CDR3, is DTGVSQNPRHKITKRGQNVTFRCDPISEHNRLYWYRQTLGQGPEFLTYFQNEAQLEKSRLLSDRFSAERPKGSFSTLEIQRTEQGDSAMYLCASSLVVGETQYFGPGTRLLVL.

This clonotype was observed at least ten times. The V call is TRBV18, the J call TRBJ2-7, with TRBD1 as a possible D gene (6 bases). V shed 3 bases and J shed 7 bases, with 16 bases lying between them. CDR3 length: 14 residues. Germline CDR1 KGHSH, CDR2 LQKENI. The CDR3 DNA is TGTGCCAGCTCACCTACAGGGATTACCAGTGAGCAGTACTTC. Protein sequence: CASSPTGITSEQYF.

The rearrangement joins TRBV27 to TRBJ2-1; 14 bases are a match to TRBD2. After removal of 8 bases from V and 11 bases from J, the junction contained 11 bases not matched to a gene. Germline V gene lookup returns CDR1 MNHEY and CDR2 SMNVEV (reference sequence). The CDR3 totals 15 residues. This CDR3 reads CASFPGGTSGRKQFF. For the CDR3, the DNA is TGTGCCAGCTTCCCGGGTGGGACTAGCGGGAGAAAGCAGTTCTTC.

This clonotype was observed many times. Here the CDR3 DNA reads TGTGCCAGTAGTATGGGGCCAGGGCGCTCCTCCTACGAGCAGTACTTC. Encoded protein: CASSMGPGRSSYEQYF. The rearrangement uses TRBV19 and TRBJ2-7; tentatively, D is TRBD1 (5 bases). CDR1 LNHDA and CDR2 SQIVND come from the germline V gene (reference sequence). V was cut by 3 bases and J by 0 bases, with 15 bases left in between. The CDR3 is 16 residues long. The complete variable domain, with remaining parts taken from reference TRBV19 and TRBJ2-7, reads DGGITQSPKYLFRKEGQNVTLSCEQNLNHDAMYWYRQDPGQGLRLIYYSQIVNDFQKGDIAEGYSVSREKKESFPLTVTSAQKNPTAFYLCASSMGPGRSSYEQYFGPGTRLTVT.

This clonotype was counted ten times or more. The genes are TRBV20-1 and TRBJ2-3, with 12 positions matching TRBD2. With V trimmed by 0 bases and J by 4 bases, 8 bases remained unmatched. CDR1 DFQATT and CDR2 SNEGSKA come from the germline V gene (reference sequence). This CDR3 contains 17 residues. CDR3: CSARDFLAGGVADTQYF. The CDR3 DNA reads TGCAGTGCTAGAGATTTTCTAGCGGGAGGGGTCGCAGATACGCAGTATTTT.

The chain is built from TRBV6-2 or TRBV6-3 and TRBJ2-1, with 7 bases identical to TRBD2. V lost 5 bases to trimming and J lost 3 bases; unmatched junction nucleotides: 25. Germline V gene sequence: CDR1 MNHEY, CDR2 SVGEGT. This CDR3 is 21 amino acids long. The CDR3 loop is CASSEAKVGHRLAMHYNEQFF. The CDR3 region has the DNA TGTGCCAGCAGTGAAGCTAAGGTTGGACACCGACTAGCCATGCACTACAATGAGCAGTTCTTC.

About this clonotype: Just one base apart from a much larger clone, this may be a read error. CDR3 DNA sequence: TGTGCCAGCTCACCGACAGGTGTGATCGGGAGCAATCAGCCCCAGCATTTT. This translates into CASSPTGVIGSNQPQHF. The chain recombines TRBV18 with TRBJ1-5; D may be TRBD1 (6 bases). The CDR3 runs to 17 residues. Trimming left V 3 bases short and J 1 base short, with 16 bases between. Germline V gene data show CDR1 as KGHSH and CDR2 as LQKENI.

This clonotype was seen repeatedly, ten times or more. V gene TRBV11-2 combines with J gene TRBJ2-1, with 8 bases identical to TRBD2. Looked up from germline, CDR1 is SGHAT and CDR2 is FQNNGV. The CDR3 sequence is 16 residues long. Germline trimming cut 1 base from V and 4 bases from J; bases unmatched to any gene: 6. The CDR3 DNA sequence: TGTGCCAGCAGCTTAGGTCCAAGCGGGAGATACAATGAGCAGTTCTTC. Protein sequence: CASSLGPSGRYNEQFF.

This clonotype has more than one count but fewer than ten. J is TRBJ1-5 and V is TRBV6-1; D might be TRBD1 (5 bases). CDR1 MNHNS and CDR2 SASEGT come from the germline V gene. The CDR3 runs to 11 residues. Trimming took off 10 bases at V and 4 bases at J, with 8 bases between the two ends. The CDR3 DNA follows: TGTGCCACCAGACAGAATCAGCCCCAGCATTTT. Its protein product is CATRQNQPQHF.

This chain joins TRBV5-1 and TRBJ2-2; D perhaps matches TRBD2 (6 bases). The CDR3 is 15 residues long. CDR1 is SGHRS and CDR2 is YFSETQ in the germline V gene. Deletions cut 2 bases from V and 4 bases from J, with 12 bases between. For the CDR3, the DNA is TGCGCCAGCAGCTTCGGCCAGGGAGGCACCGGGGAGCTGTTTTTT. Protein: CASSFGQGGTGELFF.

This clonotype has a count of ten or more. V and J are TRBV12-3 or TRBV12-4 and TRBJ2-7; maybe TRBD1 (6 bases). This CDR3 is 11 amino acids long. V was pared by 6 bases and J by 4 bases, with 7 bases between. The CDR3 loop reads CASRDRYEQYF. CDR3 coding DNA: TGTGCCAGCAGAGACAGGTACGAGCAGTACTTC.

Many counts were recorded for this clonotype. The gene calls are TRBV29-1 and TRBJ1-1; perhaps TRBD1 as D (5 bases). Between the trimmed V and J ends, which lost 5 bases and 5 bases, there was a span of 15 bases. The length of the CDR3 is 13 residues. The germline V gene encodes CDR1 SQVTM and CDR2 ANQGSEA. The DNA of the CDR3 is TGCAGCGTTTCGCCGGGACGGTGGACTGAAGCTTTCTTT. Translation: CSVSPGRWTEAFF.